This TCR beta chain is drawn from a study of blood T cell repertoires in COVID-19. Study overall: Acute and convalescent COVID-19 specimens originated in the United States, Italy and Spain. From T cells, B-cell-depleted T cells, or PBMCs came the material, which was cDNA or gDNA.

Per the germline V gene, CDR1 is KGHDR and CDR2 is SFDVKD. With V trimmed by 3 bases and J by 2 bases, 8 bases remained unmatched. The CDR3 contains 17 residues. Clones were read by immunoSEQ multiplex PCR, and TCRdb kept only the in-frame ones, dropping some. This table has fewer than 200,000 clones, approximately 79% appearing once. Input material: peripheral blood. The genes are TRBV24-1 and TRBJ1-5; 8 nucleotides agree with TRBD1. This receptor was taken from a woman of 80 years or more with acute or convalescent COVID-19. The CDR3, as DNA: TGTGCCACCAGTGATGTGTCACAGGGGGATGGCAATCAGCCCCAGCATTTT. Protein: CATSDVSQGDGNQPQHF.